The present entry profiles one T cell receptor (beta chain) with its context. Repertoires were generated with immunoSEQ multiplex PCR, while TCRdb's copy carries only in-frame clones and drops some. Here the sample spans over 200,000 clones, roughly 90% being singletons. The entry originates in a study of blood T cell repertoires in COVID-19. About the study: The United States, Italy and Spain supplied acute and convalescent COVID-19 samples.

The CDR3 runs to 15 residues. Germline lookup yields CDR1 KGHDR and CDR2 SFDVKD. Trimming at V came to 5 bases and at J to 5 bases, leaving 4 bases not matched to a gene. This receptor was taken from a man in his 60s who had recovered from COVID-19. The chain recombines TRBV24-1 with TRBJ2-2; 10 bases agree with TRBD2. Sequencing input: peripheral blood. CDR3 DNA sequence: TGTGCCACCAGTGCAAGCGGGGGGGGTACCGGGGAGCTGTTTTTT. Its translation is CATSASGGGTGELFF.